The following is a T cell receptor (beta chain) sequence with its context. The data belong to a study of PD-1 blockade in classical Hodgkin lymphoma. Assay: immunoSEQ multiplex PCR; the TCRdb copy retains only in-frame clones and omits some. The sample has more than 40,000 clones, around 69% seen once. Time point specified: cycle 4 day 1 (C4D1), after around six weeks of nivolumab. Each patient experienced a relapse that followed autologous stem cell transplantation, and brentuximab vedotin exposure varied. Germline CDR1 and CDR2: SGHDT and YYEEEE. The CDR3 is 14 amino acids. J was trimmed by 3 bases and V by 5 bases; bases with no gene match: 5.

The chain couples TRBV5-6 to TRBJ2-5; 9 bases agree with TRBD1. This clonotype was obtained from a human donor with classical Hodgkin lymphoma. This material consisted of peripheral blood mononuclear cells (PBMCs), taken before the fourth cycle of nivolumab. In DNA form, the CDR3 reads TGTGCCAGCAGTATGGGACAGGGAGAAGAGACCCAGTACTTC. This sequence encodes CASSMGQGEETQYF.